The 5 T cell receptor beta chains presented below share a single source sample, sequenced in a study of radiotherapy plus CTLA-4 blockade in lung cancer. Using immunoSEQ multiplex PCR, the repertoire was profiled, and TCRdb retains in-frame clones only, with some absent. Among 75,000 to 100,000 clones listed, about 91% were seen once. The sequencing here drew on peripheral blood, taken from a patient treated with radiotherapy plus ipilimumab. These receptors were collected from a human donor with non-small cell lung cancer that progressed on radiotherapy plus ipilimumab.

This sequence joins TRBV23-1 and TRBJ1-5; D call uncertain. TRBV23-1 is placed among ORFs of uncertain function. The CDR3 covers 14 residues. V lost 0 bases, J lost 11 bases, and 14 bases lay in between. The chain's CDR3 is CASSQSAGSYAQHF. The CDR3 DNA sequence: TGCGCCAGCAGTCAATCAGCTGGGTCATACGCCCAGCATTTT.

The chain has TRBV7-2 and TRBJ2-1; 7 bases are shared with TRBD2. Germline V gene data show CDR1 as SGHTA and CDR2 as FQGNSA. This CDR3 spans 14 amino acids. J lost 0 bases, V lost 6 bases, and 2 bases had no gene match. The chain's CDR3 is CASRSGASYNEQFF. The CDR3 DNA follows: TGTGCCAGCAGAAGCGGGGCCTCCTACAATGAGCAGTTCTTC.

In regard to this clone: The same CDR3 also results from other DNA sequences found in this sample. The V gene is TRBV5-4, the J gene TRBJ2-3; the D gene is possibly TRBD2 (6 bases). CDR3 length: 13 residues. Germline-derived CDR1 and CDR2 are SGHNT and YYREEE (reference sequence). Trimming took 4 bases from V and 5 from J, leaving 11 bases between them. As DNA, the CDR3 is TGTGCCAGCAGCACCCCGCGGGAAGATACGCAGTATTTT. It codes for CASSTPREDTQYF.

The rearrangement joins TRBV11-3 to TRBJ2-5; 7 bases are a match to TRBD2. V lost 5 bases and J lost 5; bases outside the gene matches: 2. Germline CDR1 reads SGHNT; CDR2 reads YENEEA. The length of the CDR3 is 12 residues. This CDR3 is CASSGLGETQYF. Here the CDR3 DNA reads TGTGCCAGCAGCGGACTAGGGGAGACCCAGTACTTC.

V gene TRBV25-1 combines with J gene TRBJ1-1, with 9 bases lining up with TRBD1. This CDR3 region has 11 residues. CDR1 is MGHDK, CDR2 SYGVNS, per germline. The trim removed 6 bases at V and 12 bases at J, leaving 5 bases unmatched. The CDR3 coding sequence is TGTGCCAGCAGAGGACAGGGGTGGCCTTTCTTT. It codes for CASRGQGWPFF.